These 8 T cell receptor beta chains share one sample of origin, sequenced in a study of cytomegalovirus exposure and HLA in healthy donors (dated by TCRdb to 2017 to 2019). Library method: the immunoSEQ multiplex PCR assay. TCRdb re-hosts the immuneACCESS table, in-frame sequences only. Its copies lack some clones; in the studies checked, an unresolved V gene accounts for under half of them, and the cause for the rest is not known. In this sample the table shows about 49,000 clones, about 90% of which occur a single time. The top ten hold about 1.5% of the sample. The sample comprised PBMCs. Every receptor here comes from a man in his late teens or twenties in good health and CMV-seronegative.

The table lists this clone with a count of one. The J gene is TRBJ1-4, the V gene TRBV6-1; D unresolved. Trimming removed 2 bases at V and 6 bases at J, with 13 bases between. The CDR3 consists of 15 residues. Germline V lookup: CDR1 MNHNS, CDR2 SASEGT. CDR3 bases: TGTGCCAGCAGTGAATTGGAGGGTTCGCATGAAAAACTGTTTTTT. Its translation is CASSELEGSHEKLFF.

CDR3 bases: TGTGCCAGCAGCAAAGCGGGAGGGCCCGAAGAGACCCAGTACTTC. Its translation: CASSKAGGPEETQYF. This chain links TRBV4-2 with TRBJ2-5, with 10 bases fitting TRBD2. CDR3 size: 15 residues. The V and J ends lost 5 bases and 3 bases, in that order; junction bases with no gene match: 6. Germline V gene lookup returns CDR1 LGHNA and CDR2 YNFKEQ.

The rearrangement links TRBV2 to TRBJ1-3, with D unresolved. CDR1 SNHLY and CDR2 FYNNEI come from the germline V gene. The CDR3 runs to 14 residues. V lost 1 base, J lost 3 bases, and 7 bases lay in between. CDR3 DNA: TGTGCCAGCAGTGAAGAACGGGGTGGAAACACCATATATTTT. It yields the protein CASSEERGGNTIYF.

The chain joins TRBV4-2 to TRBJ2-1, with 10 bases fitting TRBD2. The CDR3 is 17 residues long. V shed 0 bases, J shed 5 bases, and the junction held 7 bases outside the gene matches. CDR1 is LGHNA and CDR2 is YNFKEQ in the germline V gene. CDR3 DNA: TGTGCCAGCAGCCAAGATCAATGGACTAGCGGAAACAATGAGCAGTTCTTC. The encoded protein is CASSQDQWTSGNNEQFF.

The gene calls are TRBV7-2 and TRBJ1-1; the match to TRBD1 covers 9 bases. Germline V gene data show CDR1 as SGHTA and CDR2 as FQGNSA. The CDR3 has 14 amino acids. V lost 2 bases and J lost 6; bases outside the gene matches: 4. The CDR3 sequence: CASSLSGTGSEAFF. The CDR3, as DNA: TGTGCCAGCAGCTTATCCGGGACAGGGTCTGAAGCTTTCTTT.

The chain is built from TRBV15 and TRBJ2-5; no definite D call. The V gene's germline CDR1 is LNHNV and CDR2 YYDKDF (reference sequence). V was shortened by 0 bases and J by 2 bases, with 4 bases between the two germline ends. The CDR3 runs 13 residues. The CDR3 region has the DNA TGTGCCACCAGCAGAGAGAGGCAAGAGACCCAGTACTTC. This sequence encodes CATSRERQETQYF.

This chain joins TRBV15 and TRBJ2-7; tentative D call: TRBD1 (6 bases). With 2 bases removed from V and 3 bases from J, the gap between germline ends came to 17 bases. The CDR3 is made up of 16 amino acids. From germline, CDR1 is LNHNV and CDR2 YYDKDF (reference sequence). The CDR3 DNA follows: TGTGCCACCAGCAGACCCGGGACACCACCTTTCTACGAGCAGTACTTC. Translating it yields CATSRPGTPPFYEQYF.

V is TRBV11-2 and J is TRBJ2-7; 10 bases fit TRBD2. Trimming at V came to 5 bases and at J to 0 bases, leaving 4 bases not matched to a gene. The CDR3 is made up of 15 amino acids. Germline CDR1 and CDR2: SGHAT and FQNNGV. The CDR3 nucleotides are TGTGCCAGCAGCATAGCGGGAGGAATCTCCTACGAGCAGTACTTC. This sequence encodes CASSIAGGISYEQYF.